This entry is about one T cell receptor beta chain. J was trimmed by 4 bases and V by 4 bases; bases with no gene match: 6. This CDR3 is 15 amino acids long. CDR1 is MDHEN, CDR2 SYDVKM, per germline. The data were taken from a study of blood T cell repertoires in COVID-19. In the original workflow: Scientists estimated how many nucleated cells there were by amplifying reference gene primers. TCRdb's table, derived via immunoSEQ multiplex PCR, lists solely in-frame clones and lacks some. That table supplies the V and J calls and clone size; D and trimming were determined from the DNA. Here the sample spans around 200,000 clones, roughly 90% being singletons.

The rearrangement joins TRBV28 to TRBJ1-5, with 8 bases matching TRBD1. Sequenced material: peripheral blood. The sequence was obtained from a man aged 70 or older with active or convalescent COVID-19. The CDR3 reads CASSSTGGGNQPQHF. The CDR3 nucleotides read TGTGCCAGCAGTTCAACAGGGGGAGGGAATCAGCCCCAGCATTTT. The full variable domain, rest sourced from reference TRBV28 and TRBJ1-5, is DVKVTQSSRYLVKRTGEKVFLECVQDMDHENMFWYRQDPGLGLRLIYFSYDVKMKEKGDIPEGYSVSREKKERFSLILESASTNQTSMYLCASSSTGGGNQPQHFGDGTRLSIL.